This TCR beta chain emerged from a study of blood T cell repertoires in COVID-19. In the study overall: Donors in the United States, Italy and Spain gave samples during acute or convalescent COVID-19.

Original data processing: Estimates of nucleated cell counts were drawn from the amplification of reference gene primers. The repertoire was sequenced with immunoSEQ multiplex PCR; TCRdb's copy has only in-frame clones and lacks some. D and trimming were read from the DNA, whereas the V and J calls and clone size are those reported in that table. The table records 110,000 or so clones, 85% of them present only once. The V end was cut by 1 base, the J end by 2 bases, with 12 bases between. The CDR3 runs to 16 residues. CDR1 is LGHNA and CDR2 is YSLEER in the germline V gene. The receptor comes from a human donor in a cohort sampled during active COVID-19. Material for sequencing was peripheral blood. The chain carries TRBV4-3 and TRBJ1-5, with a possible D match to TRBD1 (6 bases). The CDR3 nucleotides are TGCGCCAGCAGCCAAGGGAGCAGGGGAGGCAATCAGCCCCAGCATTTT. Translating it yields CASSQGSRGGNQPQHF.